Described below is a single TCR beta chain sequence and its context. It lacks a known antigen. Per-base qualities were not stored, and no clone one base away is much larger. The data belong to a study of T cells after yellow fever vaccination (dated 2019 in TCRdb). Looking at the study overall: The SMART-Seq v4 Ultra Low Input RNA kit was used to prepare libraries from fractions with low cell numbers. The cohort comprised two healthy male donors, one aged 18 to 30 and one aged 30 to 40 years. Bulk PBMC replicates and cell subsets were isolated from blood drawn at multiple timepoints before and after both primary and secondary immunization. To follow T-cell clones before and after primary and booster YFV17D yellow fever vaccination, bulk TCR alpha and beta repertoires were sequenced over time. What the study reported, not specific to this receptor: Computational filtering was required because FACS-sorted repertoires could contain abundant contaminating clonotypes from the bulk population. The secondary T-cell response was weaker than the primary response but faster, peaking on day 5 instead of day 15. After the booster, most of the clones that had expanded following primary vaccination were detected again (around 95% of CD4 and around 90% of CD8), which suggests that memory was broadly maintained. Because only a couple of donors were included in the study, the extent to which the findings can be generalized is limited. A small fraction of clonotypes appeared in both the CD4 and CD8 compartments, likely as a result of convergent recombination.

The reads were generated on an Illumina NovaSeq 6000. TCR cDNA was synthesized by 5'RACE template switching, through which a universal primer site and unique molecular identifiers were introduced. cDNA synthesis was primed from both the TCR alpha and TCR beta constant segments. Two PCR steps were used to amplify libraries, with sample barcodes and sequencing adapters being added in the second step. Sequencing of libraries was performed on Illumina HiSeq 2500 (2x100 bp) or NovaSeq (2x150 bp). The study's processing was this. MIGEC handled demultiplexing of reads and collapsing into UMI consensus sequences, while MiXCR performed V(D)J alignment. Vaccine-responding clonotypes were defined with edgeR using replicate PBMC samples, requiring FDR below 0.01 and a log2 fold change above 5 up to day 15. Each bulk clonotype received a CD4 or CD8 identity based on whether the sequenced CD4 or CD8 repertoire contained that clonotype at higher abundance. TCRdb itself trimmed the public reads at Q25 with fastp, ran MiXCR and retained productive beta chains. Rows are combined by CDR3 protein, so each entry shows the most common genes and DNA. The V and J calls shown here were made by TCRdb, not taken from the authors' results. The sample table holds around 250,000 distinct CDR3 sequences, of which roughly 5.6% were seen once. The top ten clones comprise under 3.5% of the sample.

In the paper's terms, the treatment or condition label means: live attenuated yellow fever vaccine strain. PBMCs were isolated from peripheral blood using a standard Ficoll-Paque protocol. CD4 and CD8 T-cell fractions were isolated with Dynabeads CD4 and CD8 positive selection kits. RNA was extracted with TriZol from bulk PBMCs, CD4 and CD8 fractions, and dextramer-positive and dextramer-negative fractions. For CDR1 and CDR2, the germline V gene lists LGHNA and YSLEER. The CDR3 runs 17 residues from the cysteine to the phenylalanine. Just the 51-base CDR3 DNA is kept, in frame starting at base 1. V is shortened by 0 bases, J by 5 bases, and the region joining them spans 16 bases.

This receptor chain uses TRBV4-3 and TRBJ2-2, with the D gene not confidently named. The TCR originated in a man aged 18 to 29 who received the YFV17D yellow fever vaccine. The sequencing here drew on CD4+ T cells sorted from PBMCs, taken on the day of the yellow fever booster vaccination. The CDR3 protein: CASSQELVVGVTGELFF. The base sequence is TGCGCCAGCAGCCAAGAACTTGTGGTAGGAGTTACCGGGGAGCTGTTTTTT.